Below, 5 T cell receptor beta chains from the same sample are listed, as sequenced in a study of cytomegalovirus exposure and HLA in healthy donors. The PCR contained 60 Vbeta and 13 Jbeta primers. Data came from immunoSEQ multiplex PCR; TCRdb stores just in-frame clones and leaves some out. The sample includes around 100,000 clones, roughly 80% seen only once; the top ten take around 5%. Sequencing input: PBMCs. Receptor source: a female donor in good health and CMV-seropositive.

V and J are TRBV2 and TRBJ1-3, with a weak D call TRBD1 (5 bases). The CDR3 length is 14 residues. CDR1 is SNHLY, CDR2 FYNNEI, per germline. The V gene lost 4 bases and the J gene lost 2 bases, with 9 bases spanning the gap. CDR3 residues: CASSVDSPGNTIYF. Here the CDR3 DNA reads TGTGCCAGCAGTGTAGACAGCCCTGGAAACACCATATATTTT.

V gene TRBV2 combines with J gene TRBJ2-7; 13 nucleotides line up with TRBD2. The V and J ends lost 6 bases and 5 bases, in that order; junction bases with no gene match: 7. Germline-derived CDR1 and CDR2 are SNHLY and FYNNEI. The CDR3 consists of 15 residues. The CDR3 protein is CASRIGTSGVDEQYF. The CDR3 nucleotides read TGTGCCAGCAGGATCGGGACTAGCGGGGTAGACGAGCAGTACTTC.

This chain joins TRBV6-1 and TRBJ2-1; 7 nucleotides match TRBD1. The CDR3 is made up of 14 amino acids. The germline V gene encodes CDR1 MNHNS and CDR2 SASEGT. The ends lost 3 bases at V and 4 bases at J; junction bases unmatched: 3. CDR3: CASSEGDSYNEQFF. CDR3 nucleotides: TGTGCCAGCAGTGAGGGGGACAGTTACAATGAGCAGTTCTTC.

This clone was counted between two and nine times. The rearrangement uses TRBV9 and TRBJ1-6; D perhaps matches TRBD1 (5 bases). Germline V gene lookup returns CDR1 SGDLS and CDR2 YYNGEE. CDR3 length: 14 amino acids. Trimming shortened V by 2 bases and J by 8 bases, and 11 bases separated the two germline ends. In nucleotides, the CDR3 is TGTGCCAGCAGCGTTTCATGGGGCGATTCACCCCTCCACTTT. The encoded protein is CASSVSWGDSPLHF.

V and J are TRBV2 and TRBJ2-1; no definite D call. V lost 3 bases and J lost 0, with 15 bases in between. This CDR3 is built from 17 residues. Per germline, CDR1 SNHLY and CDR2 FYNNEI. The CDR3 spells CASSELSAYSSYNEQFF. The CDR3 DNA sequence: TGTGCCAGCAGTGAGCTCTCTGCGTATAGCTCCTACAATGAGCAGTTCTTC. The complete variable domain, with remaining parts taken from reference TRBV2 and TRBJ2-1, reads EPEVTQTPSHQVTQMGQEVILRCVPISNHLYFYWYRQILGQKVEFLVSFYNNEISEKSEIFDDQFSVERPDGSNFTLKIRSTKLEDSAMYFCASSELSAYSSYNEQFFGPGTRLTVL.